Described below is a single T cell receptor (beta chain) sequence and its context. The data belong to a study of blood T cell repertoires in COVID-19. Study summary: The origin of the acute and convalescent COVID-19 samples was the United States, Italy and Spain. PBMCs, B-cell-depleted T cells, or T cells provided the cDNA or gDNA that made up the material.

The CDR3 is made up of 14 amino acids. V gave up 4 bases and J gave up 3 bases, with 13 bases separating them. CDR1 is SGDLS, CDR2 YYNGEE, per germline. Seattle enrolled patients during active infection and tracked them longitudinally. In the original processing: Quantification of nucleated cells was approximated via reference gene primer amplification. Sequencing was performed with immunoSEQ multiplex PCR; in TCRdb, only in-frame clones are kept and a portion is missing. That table is the source of V, J and clone size, and D and trimming were worked out from the DNA. Seen here are about 440,000 clones, approximately 89% observed once, and the top ten hold around 12%.

The V call is TRBV9, the J call TRBJ1-1; maybe TRBD1 (5 bases). Specimen: peripheral blood. The TCR originated in a woman between 50 and 59 years old with COVID-19, enrolled during active disease. The CDR3, as DNA: TGTGCCAGCAGCACTCTCGGGGGGGACACTGAAGCTTTCTTT. As protein: CASSTLGGDTEAFF. Filled out from reference TRBV9 and TRBJ1-1, the complete variable domain reads DSGVTQTPKHLITATGQRVTLRCSPRSGDLSVYWYQQSLDQGLQFLIQYYNGEERAKGNILERFSAQQFPDLHSELNLSSLELGDSALYFCASSTLGGDTEAFFGQGTRLTVV.